The 14 T cell receptor beta chains reported below all come from one sample, sequenced in a study of blood T cell repertoires in COVID-19 (dated by TCRdb to the early 2020s). Library preparation was by the immunoSEQ multiplex PCR assay. This immuneACCESS table, as held by TCRdb, lists in-frame sequences with V and J called but not all clones. Of the missing ones, under half trace to an unresolved V gene in checked studies; the others have no known cause. Present in this sample are fewer than 80,000 clones, 86% of which were seen just once. The biggest ten clones account for about 6% of the sample. Sequences were obtained from peripheral blood. The origin of the receptors is a man of 80 years or more with COVID-19, enrolled during active disease.

The chain joins TRBV2 to TRBJ2-1; 12 positions match TRBD1. V was clipped by 5 bases and J by 2 bases; unmatched bases: 10. Germline V gives CDR1 SNHLY, CDR2 FYNNEI. The CDR3 contains 18 residues. This CDR3 is CASSSIPGQGAPYNEQFF. CDR3 DNA sequence: TGTGCCAGCAGTTCTATCCCGGGACAGGGGGCCCCCTACAATGAGCAGTTCTTC.

This chain connects TRBV5-1 to TRBJ1-2, with TRBD1 matching over 11 bases. The CDR3 consists of 14 residues. The trim removed 4 bases at V and 8 bases at J, leaving 7 bases unmatched. CDR1 SGHRS and CDR2 YFSETQ come from the germline V gene. The chain's CDR3 is CASSPDRGRKGYTF. CDR3 DNA: TGCGCCAGCAGCCCGGACAGGGGGCGAAAAGGCTACACCTTC.

This clone was found a few times. The chain joins TRBV24-1 to TRBJ2-1, with 14 bases identical to TRBD2. The germline CDR1 and CDR2 sequences are KGHDR and SFDVKD. The V and J ends lost 4 bases and 9 bases, in that order; junction bases with no gene match: 7. The CDR3 has 16 amino acids. CDR3 nucleotide sequence: TGTGCCACCAGTGACTCTGGACTAGCGGGGGGCAGTGAGCAGTTCTTC. Its translation is CATSDSGLAGGSEQFF.

The chain is built from TRBV4-2 and TRBJ1-4; TRBD1 matches 7 bases. The CDR3 runs to 14 residues. Germline trimming cut 5 bases from V and 4 bases from J; bases unmatched to any gene: 4. Germline CDR1 LGHNA, CDR2 YNFKEQ. CDR3 sequence reads: CASSLRQGNEKLFF. Written as DNA, the CDR3 is TGTGCCAGCAGCTTGCGACAGGGTAATGAAAAACTGTTTTTT.

This rearrangement joins TRBV2 to TRBJ1-4; D is unclear. The germline CDR1 and CDR2 sequences are SNHLY and FYNNEI. The V end was cut by 5 bases, the J end by 0 bases, with 7 bases between. This CDR3 spans 14 amino acids. CDR3 DNA: TGTGCCAGCAGTTACAGAGCAACTAATGAAAAACTGTTTTTT. Its protein is CASSYRATNEKLFF. Full variable domain (remainder filled in from reference TRBV2 and TRBJ1-4): EPEVTQTPSHQVTQMGQEVILRCVPISNHLYFYWYRQILGQKVEFLVSFYNNEISEKSEIFDDQFSVERPDGSNFTLKIRSTKLEDSAMYFCASSYRATNEKLFFGSGTQLSVL.

The gene calls are TRBV10-3 and TRBJ2-5; D ambiguous. Trimming left V 0 bases short and J 5 bases short, with 28 bases between. CDR3 length: 20 residues. Germline CDR1 reads ENHRY; CDR2 reads SYGVKD. CDR3 region: CAISESSATAINLGWETQYF. The CDR3 DNA sequence: TGTGCCATCAGTGAGTCGTCAGCAACCGCCATAAACCTAGGATGGGAGACCCAGTACTTC.

CDR3 sequence (DNA): TGTGCCAGTAGTCGCCCCGGGCAGGGGGGCACTGAAGCTTTCTTT. It yields the protein CASSRPGQGGTEAFF. The gene calls are TRBV19 and TRBJ1-1; 7 bases agree with TRBD1. The V and J ends lost 5 bases and 4 bases, in that order; junction bases with no gene match: 10. From germline, CDR1 is LNHDA and CDR2 SQIVND (reference sequence). The CDR3 covers 15 residues.

The V call is TRBV6-5, the J call TRBJ2-1; D possibly corresponds to TRBD1 (6 bases). Trimming pared 8 bases from V and 7 bases from J, leaving 12 bases between. The CDR3 totals 12 residues. In germline, CDR1 is MNHEY, CDR2 SVGAGI. CDR3 residues: CASGNRVNEQFF. The CDR3 DNA reads TGTGCCAGCGGGAACAGGGTGAATGAGCAGTTCTTC.

The rearrangement links TRBV15 to TRBJ2-4, with D unclear. This CDR3 spans 16 amino acids. The V gene lost 2 bases and the J gene lost 0 bases, with 11 bases spanning the gap. Germline CDR1 is LNHNV and CDR2 is YYDKDF (reference sequence). The CDR3 nucleotides are TGTGCCACCAGCAGACAATTAATAGAAGCCAAAAACATTCAGTACTTC. Translation gives CATSRQLIEAKNIQYF.

This rearrangement joins TRBV7-8 to TRBJ1-2, with 10 positions matching TRBD1. V gave up 1 base and J gave up 4 bases; unmatched junction bases: 15. CDR3 length: 19 residues. Germline V gene data show CDR1 as SGHVS and CDR2 as FQNEAQ. The CDR3 bases are TGTGCCAGCAGCTTAGTTCGGGACAGGGGCTACCTAGACACCTATGGCTACACCTTC. It translates to CASSLVRDRGYLDTYGYTF.

This clone was seen a few times. V is TRBV7-2 and J is TRBJ1-3; D gene ambiguous. V lost 5 bases to trimming and J lost 0 bases, with 5 bases between them. The germline gives CDR1 SGHTA, CDR2 FQGNSA. CDR3 length: 13 residues. As DNA, the CDR3 is TGTGCCAGCAGCCTCTCCTCTGGAAACACCATATATTTT. This sequence encodes CASSLSSGNTIYF. Combining the CDR3 with reference TRBV7-2 and TRBJ1-3 gives the whole variable domain GAGVSQSPSNKVTEKGKDVELRCDPISGHTALYWYRQSLGQGLEFLIYFQGNSAPDKSGLPSDRFSAERTGGSVSTLTIQRTQQEDSAVYLCASSLSSGNTIYFGEGSWLTVV.

Concerning this clone: Other DNA sequences within the sample encode an identical CDR3. This CDR3 reads CASSVGDRMNTEAFF. The CDR3 nucleotides read TGTGCCAGCAGCGTAGGCGACAGGATGAACACTGAAGCTTTCTTT. The J gene is TRBJ1-1, the V gene TRBV9, with D maybe TRBD1 (6 bases). This CDR3 spans 15 amino acids. Germline CDR1 reads SGDLS; CDR2 reads YYNGEE. V was trimmed by 0 bases and J by 0 bases, leaving 9 bases between them.

The J gene is TRBJ2-7, the V gene TRBV9; 8 nucleotides match TRBD1. This CDR3 is built from 15 residues. Losses at the gene ends were 0 bases for V and 3 bases for J; bases not matched to a gene: 5. Germline-derived CDR1 and CDR2 are SGDLS and YYNGEE. CDR3 DNA sequence: TGTGCCAGCAGCGTAGCGCCGACAGGGGACTACGAGCAGTACTTC. This codes for CASSVAPTGDYEQYF.

V is TRBV19 and J is TRBJ1-5, with TRBD1 matching over 8 bases. The ends lost 6 bases at V and 5 bases at J; junction bases unmatched: 6. The CDR3 length is 14 residues. Germline CDR1 and CDR2: LNHDA and SQIVND (reference sequence). CDR3 nucleotide sequence: TGTGCCAGTAGGGCAGGGGGCCCGGATCAGCCCCAGCATTTT. Translation gives CASRAGGPDQPQHF.